The present T cell receptor (beta chain) was sequenced within a study of cytotoxic CD8 clonotypes in ibrutinib-treated CLL. As for the study in general: Partial responses totalled 24 and complete responses 2; after median around 72 months, approximately 15 remained remitted and roughly twelve progressed.

This CDR3 contains 14 residues. Trimming removed 5 bases from V and 3 bases from J, with 10 bases in between. In germline, CDR1 is SGHAT, CDR2 FQNNGV. Using immunoSEQ multiplex PCR, the repertoire was profiled, and TCRdb retains in-frame clones only, with some absent. The sample carries 20,000 to 25,000 clones, around 68% recorded once. This material consisted of PBMCs, taken before ibrutinib treatment. This TCR was recovered from a human donor with chronic lymphocytic leukemia. The chain uses TRBV11-2 and TRBJ1-4, with no clear D. DNA of the CDR3: TGTGCCAGCAGCCTCAGAGGACCTAATGAAAAACTGTTTTTT. Its protein product is CASSLRGPNEKLFF.